These T cell receptor beta chains were read from a single sample in a study of T cell responses to AZD1222 COVID-19 vaccine. The assay was immunoSEQ multiplex PCR, and TCRdb's table has in-frame clones only and misses some. This table holds 100,000 to 110,000 clones, 80% to 90% found once. The starting material was peripheral blood, obtained on day 0 of AZD1222 vaccination. The receptors originated from an adult in good health. Both conserved end residues are part of each CDR3. The size field is filled for only some rows; it gives once, few, many or a size class.

V gene	J gene	clone size	CDR3 protein
TRBV7-7	TRBJ2-1	.	CASSPQGRLEQFF
TRBV12-5	TRBJ2-7	.	CASGLPTGQSEQYF
TRBV3-1/TRBV3-2	TRBJ1-5	.	CASSQDEVQPQHF
TRBV5-8	TRBJ1-4	few	CASRDSDNEKLFF
TRBV2	TRBJ2-5	.	CASSPRTGEETQYF
TRBV18	TRBJ2-7	.	CASSPPQGEQYF
TRBV20-1	TRBJ1-1	few	CSASPGGTEAFF
TRBV3-1/TRBV3-2	TRBJ2-7	.	CASSQPGQGHSYEQYF
TRBV11-1	TRBJ2-7	.	CASSSGQGGSYEQYF
TRBV6-6	TRBJ1-6	.	CASSYSKGDNSPLHF
TRBV4-3	TRBJ2-7	.	CASPQGVEGRYEQYF
TRBV15	TRBJ2-6	.	CATRSGLARLSGANVLTF
TRBV14	TRBJ2-2	.	CASSRNKGTGKMNTGELFF
TRBV19	TRBJ2-7	.	CASKGGSSYEQYF
TRBV11-3	TRBJ2-3	.	CASSGAGGGDTQYF
TRBV6-5	TRBJ1-5	.	CATCLDRGESSPQHF
TRBV5-8	TRBJ2-7	.	CASSSSSYEQYF
TRBV19	TRBJ1-3	.	CASSTPTTIYF
TRBV6-5	TRBJ2-7	.	CASSYSGAGRYEQYF
TRBV18	TRBJ1-1	few	CASSPALTEAFF